This TCR beta chain originates from a study of STAT3 mutations in large granular lymphocyte leukemia. The overall study: Immunosuppressive therapy was given to more than half of T-LGLL patients. Study-level findings and limits: In T-cell large granular lymphocyte leukemia, about half of patients showed multiple immunodominant subclonotypes.

CDR1 and CDR2 from the germline V gene are LNHNV and YYDKDF (reference sequence). The CDR3 is 13 residues long. Trimming left V 1 base short and J 8 bases short, with 11 bases between. Produced via immunoSEQ multiplex PCR; TCRdb's table is partial and in-frame only. The top ten clones hold 0.43% of a sample with about 42,000 clones, roughly 81% of them seen once. Details on this clone: The target antigen is unknown.

The clonotype comes from a human donor with T large granular lymphocyte leukemia. Some clones in this sample may be carry-over from other donors' samples. The sequenced material came from PBMCs. The rearrangement links TRBV15 to TRBJ1-2; D call uncertain. The CDR3 sequence is CATSRALGRGYTF. CDR3 nucleotide sequence: TGTGCCACCAGCAGAGCCCTCGGCCGGGGCTACACCTTC.